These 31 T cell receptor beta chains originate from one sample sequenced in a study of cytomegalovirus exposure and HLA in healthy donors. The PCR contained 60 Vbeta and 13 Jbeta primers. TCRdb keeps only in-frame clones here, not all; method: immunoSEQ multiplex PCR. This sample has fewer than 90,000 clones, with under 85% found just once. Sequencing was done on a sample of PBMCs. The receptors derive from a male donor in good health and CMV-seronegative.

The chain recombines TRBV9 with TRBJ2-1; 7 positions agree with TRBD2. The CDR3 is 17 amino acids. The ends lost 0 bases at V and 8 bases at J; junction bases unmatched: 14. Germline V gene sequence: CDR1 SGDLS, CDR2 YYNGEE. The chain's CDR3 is CASSVGLAVLKGDEQFF. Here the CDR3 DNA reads TGTGCCAGCAGCGTAGGTCTAGCGGTCCTAAAGGGCGATGAGCAGTTCTTC.

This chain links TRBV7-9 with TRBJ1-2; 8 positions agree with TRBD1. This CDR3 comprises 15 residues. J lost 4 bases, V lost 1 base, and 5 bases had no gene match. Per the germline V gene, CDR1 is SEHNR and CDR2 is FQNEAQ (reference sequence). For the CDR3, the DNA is TGTGCCAGCAGCTTAGTTGGACAGGGATCCTATGGCTACACCTTC. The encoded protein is CASSLVGQGSYGYTF.

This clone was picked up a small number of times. CDR3 DNA sequence: TGCGCCAGCAGCCGAGGGCAGGGAGGACCAGATACGCAGTATTTT. Protein product: CASSRGQGGPDTQYF. This sequence joins TRBV4-3 and TRBJ2-3; perhaps TRBD2 as D (6 bases). Germline CDR1 is LGHNA and CDR2 is YSLEER. The CDR3 runs 15 residues. Trimming stripped 4 bases from V and 4 bases from J, with 15 bases between.

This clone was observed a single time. CDR3 amino acids: CASSQRTSGSTDTQYF. The DNA of the CDR3 is TGCGCCAGCAGCCAGAGGACTAGCGGGAGCACAGATACGCAGTATTTT. The chain carries TRBV4-3 and TRBJ2-3, with TRBD2 identical over 11 bases. The CDR3 consists of 16 residues. V shed 3 bases, J shed 0 bases, and the junction held 2 bases outside the gene matches. Per the germline V gene, CDR1 is LGHNA and CDR2 is YSLEER.

CDR3 DNA: TGTGCCAGCAGCTCCTCCTTCCTCGTAGAAGAGACCCAGTACTTC. This sequence encodes CASSSSFLVEETQYF. The chain uses TRBV5-6 and TRBJ2-5; D is unclear. The ends were cut back, 3 bases at V and 3 bases at J, with 15 bases in the middle. CDR1 and CDR2 from the germline V gene are SGHDT and YYEEEE. This CDR3 has 15 amino acids. Drawing the rest from reference TRBV5-6 and TRBJ2-5, the complete variable domain is DAGVTQSPTHLIKTRGQQVTLRCSPKSGHDTVSWYQQALGQGPQFIFQYYEEEERQRGNFPDRFSGHQFPNYSSELNVNALLLGDSALYLCASSSSFLVEETQYFGPGTRLLVL.

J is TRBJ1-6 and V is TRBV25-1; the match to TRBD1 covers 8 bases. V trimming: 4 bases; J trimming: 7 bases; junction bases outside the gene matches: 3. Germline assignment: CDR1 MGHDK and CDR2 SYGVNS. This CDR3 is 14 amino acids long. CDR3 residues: CASSVTGGNSPLHF. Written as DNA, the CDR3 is TGTGCCAGCAGTGTTACAGGGGGGAATTCACCCCTCCACTTT.

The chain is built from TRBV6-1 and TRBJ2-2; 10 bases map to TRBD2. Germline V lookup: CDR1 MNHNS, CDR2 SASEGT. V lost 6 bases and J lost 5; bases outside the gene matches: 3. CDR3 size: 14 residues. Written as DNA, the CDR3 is TGTGCCAGCAGGACGGGACTAGCGACCGGGGAGCTGTTTTTT. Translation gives CASRTGLATGELFF.

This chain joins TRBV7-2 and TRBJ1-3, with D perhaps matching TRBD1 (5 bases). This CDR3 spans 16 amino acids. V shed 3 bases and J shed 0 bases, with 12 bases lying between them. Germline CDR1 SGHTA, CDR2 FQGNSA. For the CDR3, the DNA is TGTGCCAGCAGCTTTGCGGGGGACCACTCTGGAAACACCATATATTTT. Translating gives CASSFAGDHSGNTIYF.

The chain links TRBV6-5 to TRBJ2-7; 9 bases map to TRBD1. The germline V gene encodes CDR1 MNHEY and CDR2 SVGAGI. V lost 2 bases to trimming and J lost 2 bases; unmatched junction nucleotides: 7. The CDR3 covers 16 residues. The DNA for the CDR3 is TGTGCCAGCAGTTACGGGGACAGGGCTTCTACCTACGAGCAGTACTTC. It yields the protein CASSYGDRASTYEQYF.

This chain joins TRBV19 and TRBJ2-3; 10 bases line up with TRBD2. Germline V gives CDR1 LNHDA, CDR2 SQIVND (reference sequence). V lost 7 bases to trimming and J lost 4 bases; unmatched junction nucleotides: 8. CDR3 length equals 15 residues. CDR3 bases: TGTGCCAGTACCGACCGACTAGCGGGCTCAGATACGCAGTATTTT. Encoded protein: CASTDRLAGSDTQYF.

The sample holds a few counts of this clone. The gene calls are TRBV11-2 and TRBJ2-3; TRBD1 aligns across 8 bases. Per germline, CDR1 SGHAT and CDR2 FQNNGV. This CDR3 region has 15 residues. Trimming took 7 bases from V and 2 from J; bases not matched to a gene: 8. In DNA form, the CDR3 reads TGTGCCAGCACCTTTGGGGGACAGGTCACAGATACGCAGTATTTT. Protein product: CASTFGGQVTDTQYF. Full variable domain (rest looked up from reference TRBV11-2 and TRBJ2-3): EAGVAQSPRYKIIEKRQSVAFWCNPISGHATLYWYQQILGQGPKLLIQFQNNGVVDDSQLPKDRFSAERLKGVDSTLKIQPAKLEDSAVYLCASTFGGQVTDTQYFGPGTRLTVL.

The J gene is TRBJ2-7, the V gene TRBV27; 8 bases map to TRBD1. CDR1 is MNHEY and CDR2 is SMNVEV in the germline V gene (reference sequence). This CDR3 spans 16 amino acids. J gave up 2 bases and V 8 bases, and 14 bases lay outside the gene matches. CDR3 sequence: CASCPSGGHRPYEQYF. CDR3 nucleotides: TGTGCCAGCTGTCCATCAGGGGGCCATAGACCCTACGAGCAGTACTTC.

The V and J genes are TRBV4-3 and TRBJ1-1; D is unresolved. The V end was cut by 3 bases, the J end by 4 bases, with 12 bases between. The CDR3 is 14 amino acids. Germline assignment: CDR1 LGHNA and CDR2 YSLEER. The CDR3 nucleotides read TGCGCCAGCAGCCAGGCAGGAGGGTTCACTGAAGCTTTCTTT. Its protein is CASSQAGGFTEAFF.

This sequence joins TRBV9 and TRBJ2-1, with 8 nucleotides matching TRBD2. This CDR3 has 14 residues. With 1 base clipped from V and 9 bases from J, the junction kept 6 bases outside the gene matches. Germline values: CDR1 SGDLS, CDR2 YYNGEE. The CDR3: CASSVQTSDGEQFF. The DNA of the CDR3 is TGTGCCAGCAGCGTACAGACTAGCGACGGTGAGCAGTTCTTC. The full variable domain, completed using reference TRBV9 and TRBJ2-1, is DSGVTQTPKHLITATGQRVTLRCSPRSGDLSVYWYQQSLDQGLQFLIQYYNGEERAKGNILERFSAQQFPDLHSELNLSSLELGDSALYFCASSVQTSDGEQFFGPGTRLTVL.

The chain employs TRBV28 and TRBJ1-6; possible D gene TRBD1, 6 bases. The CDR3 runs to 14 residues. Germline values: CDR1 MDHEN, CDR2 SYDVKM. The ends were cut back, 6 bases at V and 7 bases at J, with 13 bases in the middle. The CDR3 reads CASRDSTGNSPLHF. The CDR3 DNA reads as TGTGCCAGCAGGGATTCAACAGGGAATTCACCCCTCCACTTT.

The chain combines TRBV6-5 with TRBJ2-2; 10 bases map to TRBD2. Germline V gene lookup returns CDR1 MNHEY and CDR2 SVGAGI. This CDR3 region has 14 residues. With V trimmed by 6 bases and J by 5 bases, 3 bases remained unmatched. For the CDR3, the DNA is TGTGCCAGCAGGACGGGACTAGCGACCGGGGAGCTGTTTTTT. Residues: CASRTGLATGELFF.

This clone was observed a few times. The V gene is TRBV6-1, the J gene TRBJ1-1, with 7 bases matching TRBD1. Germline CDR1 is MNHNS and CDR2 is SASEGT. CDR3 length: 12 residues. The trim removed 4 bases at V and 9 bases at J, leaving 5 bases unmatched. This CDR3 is CASSAWTGQAFF. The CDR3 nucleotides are TGTGCCAGCAGTGCATGGACAGGCCAAGCTTTCTTT.

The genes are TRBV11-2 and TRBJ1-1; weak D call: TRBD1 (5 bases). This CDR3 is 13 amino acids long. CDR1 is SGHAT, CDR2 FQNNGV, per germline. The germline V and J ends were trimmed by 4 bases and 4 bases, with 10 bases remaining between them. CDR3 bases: TGTGCCAGCAGCTCAGGGCTGGTCACTGAAGCTTTCTTT. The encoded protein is CASSSGLVTEAFF. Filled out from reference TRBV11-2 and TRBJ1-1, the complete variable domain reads EAGVAQSPRYKIIEKRQSVAFWCNPISGHATLYWYQQILGQGPKLLIQFQNNGVVDDSQLPKDRFSAERLKGVDSTLKIQPAKLEDSAVYLCASSSGLVTEAFFGQGTRLTVV.

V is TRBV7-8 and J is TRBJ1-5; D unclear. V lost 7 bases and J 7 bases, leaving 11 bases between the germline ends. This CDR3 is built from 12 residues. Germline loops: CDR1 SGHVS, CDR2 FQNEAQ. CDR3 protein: CASTLPGQPQHF. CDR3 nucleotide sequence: TGTGCCAGCACCCTTCCGGGGCAGCCCCAGCATTTT.

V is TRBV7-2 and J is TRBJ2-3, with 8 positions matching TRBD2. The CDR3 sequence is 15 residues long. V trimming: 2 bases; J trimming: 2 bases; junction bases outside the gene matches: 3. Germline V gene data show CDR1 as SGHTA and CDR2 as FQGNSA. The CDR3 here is CASSLSGGYTDTQYF. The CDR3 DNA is TGTGCCAGCAGCTTATCGGGGGGGTACACAGATACGCAGTATTTT.

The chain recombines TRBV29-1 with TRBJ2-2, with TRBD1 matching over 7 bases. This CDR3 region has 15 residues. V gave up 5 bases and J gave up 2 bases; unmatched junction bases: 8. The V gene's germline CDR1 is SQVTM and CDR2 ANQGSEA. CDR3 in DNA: TGCAGCGTTTATAAGACAGGGCTTAACACCGGGGAGCTGTTTTTT. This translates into CSVYKTGLNTGELFF.

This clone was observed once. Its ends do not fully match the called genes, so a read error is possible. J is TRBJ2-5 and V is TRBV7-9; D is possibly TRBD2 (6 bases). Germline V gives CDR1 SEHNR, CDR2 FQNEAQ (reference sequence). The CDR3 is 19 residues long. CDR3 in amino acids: CSSSLARRGLLLQTETQYF. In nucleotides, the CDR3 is TGTTCCAGCAGCTTAGCGCGGAGGGGACTCCTCCTACAAACAGAGACCCAGTACTTC.

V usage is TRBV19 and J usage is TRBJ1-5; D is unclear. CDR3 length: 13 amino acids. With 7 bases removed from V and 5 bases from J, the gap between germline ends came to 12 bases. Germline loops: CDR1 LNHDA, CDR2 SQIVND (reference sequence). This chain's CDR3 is CASNRGEYQPQHF. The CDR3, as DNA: TGTGCCAGTAACCGGGGTGAGTATCAGCCCCAGCATTTT. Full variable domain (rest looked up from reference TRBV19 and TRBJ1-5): DGGITQSPKYLFRKEGQNVTLSCEQNLNHDAMYWYRQDPGQGLRLIYYSQIVNDFQKGDIAEGYSVSREKKESFPLTVTSAQKNPTAFYLCASNRGEYQPQHFGDGTRLSIL.

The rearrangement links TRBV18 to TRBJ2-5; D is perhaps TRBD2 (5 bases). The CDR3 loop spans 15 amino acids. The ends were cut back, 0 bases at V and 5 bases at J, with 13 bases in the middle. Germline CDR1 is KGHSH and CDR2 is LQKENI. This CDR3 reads CASSPPEGNGETQYF. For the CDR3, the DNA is TGTGCCAGCTCACCACCTGAGGGTAATGGGGAGACCCAGTACTTC.

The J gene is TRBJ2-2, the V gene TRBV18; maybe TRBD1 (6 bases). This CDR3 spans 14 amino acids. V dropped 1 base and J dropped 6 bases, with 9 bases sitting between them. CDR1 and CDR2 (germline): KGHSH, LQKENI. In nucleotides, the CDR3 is TGTGCCAGCTCACCACTACAGGGAGCCGGGGAGCTGTTTTTT. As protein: CASSPLQGAGELFF.

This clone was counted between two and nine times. Here the CDR3 reads CASSYRENSPLHF. The CDR3 region has the DNA TGTGCCAGCAGTTATCGGGAAAATTCACCCCTCCACTTT. The chain links TRBV6-5 to TRBJ1-6; D remains ambiguous. There are 13 residues in the CDR3. The V end was cut by 3 bases, the J end by 7 bases, with 7 bases between. CDR1 is MNHEY, CDR2 SVGAGI, per germline.

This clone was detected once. The CDR3 sequence: CASSFHSGGSTDTQYF. The CDR3 region has the DNA TGTGCCAGCAGTTTCCATAGCGGGGGAAGCACAGATACGCAGTATTTT. The rearrangement joins TRBV6-6 to TRBJ2-3; 9 bases map to TRBD2. From germline, CDR1 is MNHNY and CDR2 SVGAGI (reference sequence). Germline trimming cut 4 bases from V and 0 bases from J; bases unmatched to any gene: 5. CDR3 length: 16 amino acids.

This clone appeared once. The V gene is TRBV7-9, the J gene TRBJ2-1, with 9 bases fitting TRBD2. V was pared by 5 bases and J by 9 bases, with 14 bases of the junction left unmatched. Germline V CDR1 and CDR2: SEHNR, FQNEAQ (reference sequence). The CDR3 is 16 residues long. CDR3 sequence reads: CASSPQSSSGDVEQFF. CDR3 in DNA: TGTGCCAGCAGCCCCCAGTCGTCTAGCGGGGACGTTGAGCAGTTCTTC.

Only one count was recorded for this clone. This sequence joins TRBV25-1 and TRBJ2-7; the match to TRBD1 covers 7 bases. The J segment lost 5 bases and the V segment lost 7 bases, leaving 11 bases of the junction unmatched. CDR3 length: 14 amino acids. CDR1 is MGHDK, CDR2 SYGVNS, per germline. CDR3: CASTEGQRRNEQYF. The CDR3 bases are TGTGCCAGCACCGAGGGACAGAGGAGGAACGAGCAGTACTTC.

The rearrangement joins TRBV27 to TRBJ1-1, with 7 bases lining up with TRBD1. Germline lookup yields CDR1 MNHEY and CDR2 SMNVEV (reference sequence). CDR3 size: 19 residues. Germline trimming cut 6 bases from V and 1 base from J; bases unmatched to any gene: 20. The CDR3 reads CASSLLRGRGLVRNTEAFF. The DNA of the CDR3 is TGTGCCAGCAGCCTATTAAGGGGCAGGGGGTTAGTCCGGAACACTGAAGCTTTCTTT.

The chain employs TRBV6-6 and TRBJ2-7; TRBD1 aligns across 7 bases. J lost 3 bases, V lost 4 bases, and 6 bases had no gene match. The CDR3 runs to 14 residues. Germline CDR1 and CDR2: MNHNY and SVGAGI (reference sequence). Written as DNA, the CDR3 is TGTGCCAGCAGTTCCCGGACAGGATTCTACGAGCAGTACTTC. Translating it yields CASSSRTGFYEQYF.